This T cell receptor (beta chain) was identified during a study of T-cell memory formation after mild COVID-19. Study as a whole: For the most part, TCR clusters were specific to one donor.

Overall study results and limits: CD4+ clones that contracted lay mainly in CM and EM; CD8+ ones lay in EMRA.

This clonotype was recorded a few times. Its cognate antigen is unknown. In germline, CDR1 is LGHNA, CDR2 YSLEER. The CDR3 sequence is 17 residues long. V lost 4 bases, J lost 2 bases, and 20 bases lay in between. Employing constant-segment primers, 5'RACE generated TCR alpha and TCR beta cDNA libraries bearing sample barcodes and UMIs. MiXCR, applied by TCRdb to the 5' RACE reads, yields one record per CDR3 protein. The sample has hundreds of thousands of distinct CDR3 sequences; roughly an eighth are singletons. The J gene is TRBJ1-1, the V gene TRBV4-3; D might be TRBD1 (5 bases). Material for sequencing was PBMCs or a T cell subset sorted from them (not recorded which). The clonotype was recovered from a man between 18 and 35 years old who had mild COVID-19 (a few samples of this study predate the infection). Cell type and time point are not known. The CDR3, as DNA: TGCGCCAGCAGCCGACTACACCCCGGGACCCAAAACACTGAAGCTTTCTTT. Encoded protein: CASSRLHPGTQNTEAFF.